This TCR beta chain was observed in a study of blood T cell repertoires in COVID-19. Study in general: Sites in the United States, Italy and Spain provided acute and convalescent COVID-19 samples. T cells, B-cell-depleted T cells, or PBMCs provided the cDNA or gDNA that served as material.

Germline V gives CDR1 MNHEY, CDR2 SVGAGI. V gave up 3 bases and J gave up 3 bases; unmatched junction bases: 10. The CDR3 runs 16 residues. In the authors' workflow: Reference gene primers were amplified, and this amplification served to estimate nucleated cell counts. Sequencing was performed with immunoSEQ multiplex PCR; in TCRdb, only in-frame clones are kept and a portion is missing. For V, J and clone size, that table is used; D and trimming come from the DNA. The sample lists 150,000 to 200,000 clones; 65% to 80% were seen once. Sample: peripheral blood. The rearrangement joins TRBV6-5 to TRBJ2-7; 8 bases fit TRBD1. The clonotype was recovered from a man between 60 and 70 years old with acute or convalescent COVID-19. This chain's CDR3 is CASSYLGQGVNYEQYF. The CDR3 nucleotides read TGTGCCAGCAGTTATCTTGGACAGGGAGTAAACTACGAGCAGTACTTC.